The TCR beta chain described here comes from a study of early T cells in non-severe SARS-CoV-2 infection. TCRdb reprocessed the 5' RACE reads with MiXCR, giving one entry per CDR3 protein. Of roughly 56,000 distinct CDR3 sequences detected, roughly 8.2% appear once; the ten largest clones hold around 4.5%. CDR1 MDHEN and CDR2 SYDVKM come from the germline V gene. V lost 4 bases and J lost 6; bases outside the gene matches: 5. This CDR3 has 14 residues. Sequenced input: whole blood. This clonotype was sampled from an adult who was a healthcare worker with PCR-confirmed SARS-CoV-2 infection or an uninfected control (not recorded which). V and J are TRBV28 and TRBJ2-2; 7 nucleotides match TRBD2. DNA of the CDR3: TGTGCCAGCAGTTCCCGGGGGGTAGCCGGGGAGCTGTTTTTT. Translation gives CASSSRGVAGELFF.